A single sample is the source of the 20 T cell receptor beta chains below, sequenced in a study of T cell changes during pregnancy in multiple sclerosis (dated by TCRdb to between 2018 and 2021). The library was made by the immunoSEQ multiplex PCR assay. In its TCRdb copy, this immuneACCESS table keeps in-frame sequences only and misses some clones. Where compared with another copy, unresolved V genes explain less than half of these, and the others have no known cause. The sample profile shows roughly 39,000 clones; 85% to 95% of them were found once. The ten largest clones represent around 0.4% of the sample. The source was CD4+ T cells from peripheral blood mononuclear cells, collected after pregnancy. These receptors all come from a female donor in good health, enrolled as a control in a pregnancy study.

In this sample, this clone turned up once. The CDR3 here is CASSQQGQGGNGYTF. In nucleotides, the CDR3 is TGTGCCAGCAGCCAGCAGGGACAGGGGGGAAATGGCTACACCTTC. The gene calls are TRBV7-8 and TRBJ1-2, with 11 positions matching TRBD1. The CDR3 loop spans 15 amino acids. The germline gives CDR1 SGHVS, CDR2 FQNEAQ. Trimming took 5 bases from V and 6 from J; bases not matched to a gene: 8. The variable domain in full, completed from reference TRBV7-8 and TRBJ1-2, reads GAGVSQSPRYKVAKRGQDVALRCDPISGHVSLFWYQQALGQGPEFLTYFQNEAQLDKSGLPSDRFFAERPEGSVSTLKIQRTQQEDSAVYLCASSQQGQGGNGYTFGSGTRLTVV.

The genes are TRBV11-3 and TRBJ2-1, with 7 nucleotides matching TRBD1. CDR1 SGHNT and CDR2 YENEEA come from the germline V gene. The ends lost 6 bases at V and 6 bases at J; junction bases unmatched: 11. The CDR3 loop spans 15 amino acids. CDR3 DNA: TGTGCCAGCAGTCCCCAGGGGGTATCGGGCAATGAGCAGTTCTTC. The encoded protein is CASSPQGVSGNEQFF.

The chain joins TRBV21-1 to TRBJ2-4; the listed D gene, TRBD2, was not tested against the DNA. TRBV21-1 is labeled a pseudogene. This CDR3 is built from 15 residues. CDR3 coding DNA: TGTGCCAGCAGCTTGGGAGGGATAGCCAAAAACATTCAGTACTTC. As protein: CASSLGGIAKNIQYF.

This clone was seen a single time. V and J are TRBV19 and TRBJ2-7; D is perhaps TRBD2 (6 bases). The V and J ends lost 6 bases and 0 bases respectively, with 12 bases between them. The CDR3 loop spans 14 amino acids. Germline V gene lookup returns CDR1 LNHDA and CDR2 SQIVND (reference sequence). The CDR3 DNA sequence: TGTGCCAGTAGGCCTGGCGGGGCCTCCTACGAGCAGTACTTC. Amino acid sequence: CASRPGGASYEQYF.

V gene TRBV30 combines with J gene TRBJ2-7, with 7 bases matching TRBD1. Germline loops: CDR1 GTSNPN, CDR2 SVGIG (reference sequence). The CDR3 runs 12 residues. In nucleotides, the CDR3 is TGTGCTTTCCTTGACAGGGAGTACGAGCAGTACTTC. Encoded protein: CAFLDREYEQYF.

This sequence joins TRBV6-4 and TRBJ2-1, with 15 bases aligning to TRBD2. The CDR3 has 15 amino acids. The V gene end was trimmed by 4 bases and the J gene end by 6 bases; junction bases not matched to a gene: 1. Per the germline V gene, CDR1 is MRHNA and CDR2 is SNTAGT. In DNA, the CDR3 is TGTGCCAGCAGTGGGACTAGCGGGAGGGCCAATGAGCAGTTCTTC. This gives the protein CASSGTSGRANEQFF.

The chain recombines TRBV5-5 with TRBJ2-7, with TRBD2 matching over 8 bases. CDR3 size: 16 residues. The J segment lost 7 bases and the V segment lost 4 bases, leaving 16 bases of the junction unmatched. Germline CDR1 is SGHKS and CDR2 is YYEKEE (reference sequence). The CDR3: CASSLLGLAPLEEQYF. CDR3 bases: TGTGCCAGCAGCCTTCTAGGACTAGCTCCCCTAGAGGAGCAGTACTTC.

This sequence joins TRBV6-1 and TRBJ1-2, with 11 nucleotides matching TRBD1. Unmatched junction bases numbered 4, after V lost 4 bases and J lost 3 bases. CDR1 is MNHNS and CDR2 is SASEGT in the germline V gene. This CDR3 spans 15 amino acids. The CDR3 here is CASSADRGHDYGYTF. CDR3 in DNA: TGTGCCAGCAGTGCGGACAGGGGGCACGACTATGGCTACACCTTC.

The chain recombines TRBV12-5 with TRBJ1-2; no clear D. CDR3 size: 14 residues. Germline CDR1 LGHNT, CDR2 FRNRAP. Deletions cut 0 bases from V and 4 bases from J, with 9 bases between. CDR3 coding DNA: TGTGCTAGTGGTTTGGTTCCGGTTCTCTATGGCTACACCTTC. Translation: CASGLVPVLYGYTF.

This chain links TRBV7-2 with TRBJ1-2; 10 nucleotides match TRBD1. J gave up 1 base and V 5 bases, and 13 bases lay outside the gene matches. CDR1 and CDR2 (germline): SGHTA, FQGNSA. This CDR3 spans 18 amino acids. This chain's CDR3 is CASSRNRDRGPLNYGYTF. In DNA, the CDR3 is TGTGCCAGCAGCAGAAACCGGGACAGGGGTCCCCTTAACTATGGCTACACCTTC.

This clone was recorded once. CDR3 coding DNA: TGTGCCTGGGCGGACGGAGGAAGGGAAAAACTGTTTTTT. Amino acid sequence: CAWADGGREKLFF. This chain uses TRBV30 with TRBJ1-4, with D uncertain. The V end lost 5 bases, the J end lost 8 bases, and 15 bases lay between the germline ends. CDR3 length: 13 residues. Per germline, CDR1 GTSNPN and CDR2 SVGIG (reference sequence).

The rearrangement joins TRBV5-1 to TRBJ2-2; possible D gene TRBD2, 5 bases. The CDR3 spans 14 residues. V lost 7 bases, J lost 5 bases, and 15 bases lay in between. The germline V gene has CDR1 SGHRS and CDR2 YFSETQ. CDR3 nucleotides: TGCGCCAGCTCCCAGGACTTTACAACCGGGGAGCTGTTTTTT. This encodes CASSQDFTTGELFF.

V and J are TRBV4-1 and TRBJ1-4; D remains unclear. CDR3 length: 14 amino acids. V was clipped by 3 bases and J by 4 bases, with 9 bases between them. Germline V gene lookup returns CDR1 MGHRA and CDR2 YSYEKL. The CDR3 here is CASSHPRSNEKLFF. DNA for the CDR3: TGCGCCAGCAGCCATCCACGGAGTAATGAAAAACTGTTTTTT.

The genes are TRBV11-3 and TRBJ2-1; 15 nucleotides agree with TRBD2. V trimming: 0 bases; J trimming: 7 bases; junction bases outside the gene matches: 10. Germline loops: CDR1 SGHNT, CDR2 YENEEA. The CDR3 has 19 residues. Here the CDR3 DNA reads TGTGCCAGCAGCTTAGATGGGACTAGCGGGGGGCCGTCGGGGAATGAGCAGTTCTTC. This sequence encodes CASSLDGTSGGPSGNEQFF.

The chain links TRBV19 to TRBJ1-1, with D possibly being TRBD1 (6 bases). Germline CDR1 is LNHDA and CDR2 is SQIVND (reference sequence). CDR3 length: 15 residues. V was clipped by 1 base and J by 7 bases, with 16 bases between them. The CDR3 nucleotides read TGTGCCAGTAGTATAGCCCTTGGACAGTTCGGTGAAGCTTTCTTT. Amino acid sequence: CASSIALGQFGEAFF. The whole variable domain, remainder taken from reference TRBV19 and TRBJ1-1, is DGGITQSPKYLFRKEGQNVTLSCEQNLNHDAMYWYRQDPGQGLRLIYYSQIVNDFQKGDIAEGYSVSREKKESFPLTVTSAQKNPTAFYLCASSIALGQFGEAFFGQGTRLTVV.

This chain connects TRBV19 to TRBJ2-1, with 14 bases matching TRBD2. The junction had 3 bases not matched to a gene; V was cut back by 6 bases and J by 5 bases. The CDR3 is 15 residues long. Germline assignment: CDR1 LNHDA and CDR2 SQIVND (reference sequence). The chain's CDR3 is CASRGGLAGDNEQFF. CDR3 bases: TGTGCCAGTAGAGGGGGACTAGCGGGAGACAATGAGCAGTTCTTC.

V usage is TRBV29-1 and J usage is TRBJ2-3; D gene ambiguous. Germline assignment: CDR1 SQVTM and CDR2 ANQGSEA. V lost 7 bases and J 2 bases, leaving 7 bases between the germline ends. This CDR3 comprises 11 residues. As DNA, the CDR3 is TGCAGCGGTACACCCACAGATACGCAGTATTTT. Residues: CSGTPTDTQYF.

This rearrangement joins TRBV30 to TRBJ2-6; unclear D gene. This CDR3 contains 13 residues. Germline CDR1 is GTSNPN and CDR2 is SVGIG (reference sequence). The ends were cut back, 8 bases at V and 4 bases at J, with 12 bases in the middle. CDR3 amino acids: CAASHSGANVLTF. The CDR3 DNA reads as TGTGCCGCGAGTCATTCAGGGGCCAACGTCCTGACTTTC.

The chain employs TRBV5-8 and TRBJ2-7; tentative D call: TRBD1 (6 bases). This CDR3 is 13 amino acids long. Germline CDR1 reads SGHTS; CDR2 reads YDEGEE. The ends were cut back, 0 bases at V and 6 bases at J, with 10 bases in the middle. CDR3 nucleotide sequence: TGTGCCAGCAGCTTGGCCGGCAGGGGCGAGCAGTACTTC. Its translation: CASSLAGRGEQYF. Full variable domain (outside the CDR3, taken from reference TRBV5-8 and TRBJ2-7): EAGVTQSPTHLIKTRGQQATLRCSPISGHTSVYWYQQALGLGLQFLLWYDEGEERNRGNFPPRFSGRQFPNYSSELNVNALELEDSALYLCASSLAGRGEQYFGPGTRLTVT.

The V and J genes are TRBV5-4 and TRBJ1-4; tentatively, D is TRBD1 (6 bases). CDR1 is SGHNT, CDR2 YYREEE, per germline (reference sequence). The CDR3 extends over 13 amino acids. V was pared by 4 bases and J by 6 bases, with 10 bases between. The CDR3 is CASSARGYEKLFF. In nucleotides, the CDR3 is TGTGCCAGCAGCGCAAGGGGGTATGAAAAACTGTTTTTT.